The source of this TCR beta chain is a study of monozygotic twins with cystic fibrosis. The study's findings and limits: In 13 of 16 pairs, V gene usage was closest to the co-twin's.

Clones were read by immunoSEQ multiplex PCR, and TCRdb kept only the in-frame ones, dropping some. The sample includes around 33,000 clones, 84% of them seen just once. A word on this clone: The antigen remains undetermined.

This TCR was sampled from a girl under 10 years old with cystic fibrosis. Sequenced sample: blood.

CDR3 loop: CAWSHASYEQYF. The CDR3 DNA is TGTGCCTGGAGCCATGCCTCCTACGAGCAGTACTTC. The V call is TRBV30, the J call TRBJ2-7; D not resolved. The CDR3 spans 12 residues. Germline loops: CDR1 GTSNPN, CDR2 SVGIG (reference sequence). V dropped 3 bases and J dropped 0 bases, with 6 bases sitting between them. Drawing the rest from reference TRBV30 and TRBJ2-7, the complete variable domain is SQTIHQWPATLVQPVGSPLSLECTVEGTSNPNLYWYRQAAGRGLQLLFYSVGIGQISSEVPQNLSASRPQDRQFILSSKKLLLSDSGFYLCAWSHASYEQYFGPGTRLTVT.